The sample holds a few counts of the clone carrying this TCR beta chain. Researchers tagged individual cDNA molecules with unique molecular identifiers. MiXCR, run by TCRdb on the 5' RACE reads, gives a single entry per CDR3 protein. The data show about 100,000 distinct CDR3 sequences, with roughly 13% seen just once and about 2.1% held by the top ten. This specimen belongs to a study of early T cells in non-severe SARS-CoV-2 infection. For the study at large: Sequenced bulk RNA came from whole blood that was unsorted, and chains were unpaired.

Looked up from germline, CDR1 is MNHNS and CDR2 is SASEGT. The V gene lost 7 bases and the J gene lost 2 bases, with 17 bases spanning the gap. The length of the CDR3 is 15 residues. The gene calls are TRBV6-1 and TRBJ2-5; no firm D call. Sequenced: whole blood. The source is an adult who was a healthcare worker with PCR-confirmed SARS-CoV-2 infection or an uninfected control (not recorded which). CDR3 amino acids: CASNLQPGLQETQYF. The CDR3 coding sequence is TGTGCCAGCAACCTCCAACCAGGTCTTCAAGAGACCCAGTACTTC.